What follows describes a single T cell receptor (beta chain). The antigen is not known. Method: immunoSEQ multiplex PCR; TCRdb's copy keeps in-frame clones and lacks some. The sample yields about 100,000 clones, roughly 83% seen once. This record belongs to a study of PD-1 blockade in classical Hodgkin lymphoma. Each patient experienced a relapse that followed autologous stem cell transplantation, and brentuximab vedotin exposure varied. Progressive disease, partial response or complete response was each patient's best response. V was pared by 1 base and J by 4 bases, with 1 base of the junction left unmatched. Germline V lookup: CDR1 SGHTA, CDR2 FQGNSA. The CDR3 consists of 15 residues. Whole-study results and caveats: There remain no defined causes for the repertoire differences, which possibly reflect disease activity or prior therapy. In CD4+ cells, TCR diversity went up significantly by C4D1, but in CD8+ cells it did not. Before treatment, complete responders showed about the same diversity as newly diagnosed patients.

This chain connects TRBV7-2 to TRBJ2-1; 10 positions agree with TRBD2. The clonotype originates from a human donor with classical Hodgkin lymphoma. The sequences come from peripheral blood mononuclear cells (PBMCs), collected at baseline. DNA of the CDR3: TGTGCCAGCAGCTTAGGACTAGCGGGTTACAATGAGCAGTTCTTC. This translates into CASSLGLAGYNEQFF.